The subject of this entry is one TCR beta chain. Antigen: not known. From alopecia areata patients, lesional scalp punch biopsies and peripheral blood were collected. These data originate in a study of CD8+ T cells in alopecia areata. At the level of the study: A 6-month period off drug followed tofacitinib, which lasted 6 to 18 months.

The CDR3 length is 11 residues. The germline V gene has CDR1 MNHEY and CDR2 SVGAGI. V dropped 5 bases and J dropped 9 bases, with 8 bases sitting between them. cDNA reverse transcribed from extracted RNA served as the sequencing template. The assay was immunoSEQ multiplex PCR, and TCRdb's table has in-frame clones only and misses some. The table lists roughly 120,000 clones, around two fifths of them singletons. The study's findings and limits: The study found TCR sharing across patients less clear than in mice, possibly for HLA reasons. Scalp sample sequencing also detects resident alphabeta T cells of normal skin.

V gene TRBV6-5 combines with J gene TRBJ1-5; tentative D call: TRBD1 (5 bases). The TCR was taken from a human donor with alopecia areata. Sequenced material: CD4+ T cells sorted from blood. For the CDR3, the DNA is TGTGCCAGCAGTGACGGGGGGCCCCAGCATTTT. Its translation is CASSDGGPQHF.